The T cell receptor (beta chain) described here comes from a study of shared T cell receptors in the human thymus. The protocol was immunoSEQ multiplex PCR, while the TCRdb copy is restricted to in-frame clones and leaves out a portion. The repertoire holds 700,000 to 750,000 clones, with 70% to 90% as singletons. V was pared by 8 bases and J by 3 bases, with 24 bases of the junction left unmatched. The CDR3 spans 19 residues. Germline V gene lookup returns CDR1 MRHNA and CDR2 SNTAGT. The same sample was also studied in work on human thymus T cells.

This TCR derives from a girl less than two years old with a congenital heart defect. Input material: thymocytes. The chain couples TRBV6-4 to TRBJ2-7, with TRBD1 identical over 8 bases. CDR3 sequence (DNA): TGTGCCAGCTTCAGGGGGACAGGAGGGTTGAGAGAGAGAGACTACGAGCAGTACTTC. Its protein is CASFRGTGGLRERDYEQYF.